This TCR beta chain was recovered during a study of regulatory T cells in long-lasting Graves disease. Relying on iRepertoire HTBI primers and Arm-PCR of CDR3 regions, the team built TCR beta libraries. TCRdb fed the multiplex PCR reads into MiXCR, producing one record per CDR3 protein. The table has hundreds of thousands of distinct CDR3 sequences, under 20% seen once. Overall study findings and caveats: Persistent Graves' patients showed reduced TCR diversity versus newly diagnosed patients.

This clonotype was recorded at least ten times. Antigen unknown. This sample's time point: newly diagnosed GD, antithyroid drugs for less than 3 months. Generation of the TCR library employed RNA extracted from PBMCs. Germline CDR1 SGHAT, CDR2 FQNNGV. This CDR3 region has 15 residues. The junction had 2 bases not matched to a gene; V was cut back by 4 bases and J by 1 base. J is TRBJ1-5 and V is TRBV11-2, with 9 bases matching TRBD1. The receptor was derived from a female donor with Graves disease. The sample was peripheral blood mononuclear cells (PBMCs), taken at new diagnosis, from a patient treated with antithyroid drugs. CDR3 in amino acids: CASSWDRDSNQPQHF. CDR3 in DNA: TGTGCCAGCAGCTGGGACAGGGACAGCAATCAGCCCCAGCATTTT.